One TCR beta chain is described in this entry. The target of this receptor is not known. Base qualities are not recorded, but no much larger clone differs from it by a single base. CDR1 and CDR2 are drawn from the germline V gene: SNHLY, FYNNEI. V and J lose 7 bases and 1 base, and a span of 13 bases separates them. The CDR3 starts with the cysteine, ends with the phenylalanine, and has 14 residues. Just the 42-base CDR3 DNA is kept, in frame starting at base 1. The library was made by the immunoSEQ multiplex PCR assay. The multiplex PCR relied on a mix of 60 forward primers for TCR Vbeta segments and 13 reverse primers for TCR Jbeta segments. The CDR3 region of rearranged TCR beta genes was amplified from genomic DNA by a multiplex PCR assay. The amplified TCR beta libraries were sequenced on the Illumina HiSeq System as 87-base-pair reads. Turning to the authors' computational methods: A later analysis counted about 80 million unique TCR beta chains across the 650 to 800 repertoires, and some 11 million of these chains were shared by at least two donors. To remove PCR and sequencing errors, raw reads were error-corrected and collapsed into unique sequences using a nearest-neighbor algorithm that merged closely related sequences. CDR3 sequences were aligned to IMGT reference sequences to assign V, D and J gene segments. For a sequence to be retained, a match of at least six nucleotides was required to both a V gene segment and a J gene segment. A rearrangement counted as productive if the CDR3 had no stop codons and remained in frame with V and J, and every other rearrangement counted as non-productive. Following IMGT convention, CDR3 was defined as the stretch from the second conserved V-encoded cysteine to the conserved J-encoded phenylalanine. The earlier analysis of 587 of the donors excluded sequences that lacked an unambiguous match to a single V gene segment. An earlier analysis of approximately 590 of the donors called V segments functional above 56.7% productive rearrangements and segregating when the between-donor standard deviation exceeded 5%. A statistical classification framework was built to diagnose cytomegalovirus status from the catalog of TCR beta chain sequences. In a later analysis, V and J genes were assigned by comparing TCR nucleotide sequences against IMGT/GENE-DB human TR gene sequences. Using the TCRdist pipeline, a later analysis assigned CDR3 sequences along with most-parsimonious VDJ recombination scenarios. In a later analysis, each TCR beta chain was defined by its CDR3 amino acid sequence together with its V-gene family, and reads without a unique V-gene family were excluded. As a way to deal with suspected cross-contamination and a sequencing artifact, a later analysis dropped 640 or so nucleotide sequences that were highly shared and had low generation probability. In a later analysis, a clonal expansion index was calculated for each public chain from normalized within-repertoire ranks of inferred template counts. In a later analysis, generation probabilities were computed with a VDJ recombination model fitted to out-of-frame rearrangements, and the resulting probabilities were checked against IGoR. A later analysis scored TCR-TCR, TCR-HLA and TCR-CMV co-occurrence with hypergeometric tests, applying a repertoire-size bias correction to TCR pairs. In a later analysis, false discovery rates were estimated by permuting HLA or CMV assignments 20 times. A later analysis grouped co-occurring TCRs with DBSCAN, adding TCRdist sequence similarity when clustering within HLA-allele-positive subsets. Repertoires with fewer than 30,000 or more than 120,000 public chains were left out of co-occurrence clustering, as were five repertoires with anomalous nucleotide sharing. TCRdb holds this immuneACCESS table with in-frame rearrangements only. Some clones are missing; in checked studies, unresolved V genes explain under half, and the rest has no known cause. V and J calls and clone size come straight from that table; D and trimming were deduced from the DNA. The sample table lists fewer than 200,000 clones, 76% of them with a count of one. The top ten constitute less than 0.9% of the sample.

The cohort was made up of 500 to 850 healthy bone marrow donors. At the time of sampling, all cohort members were nominally healthy, though unrecorded immune exposures were likely present. The donor tested CMV seronegative, placing the donor among the 350 to 400 seronegative members of the cohort. Every donor gave a peripheral blood sample, and the peripheral blood mononuclear cells from that sample were used for TCR beta sequencing. The Qiagen DNeasy Blood Extraction Kit was used to extract genomic DNA from the blood cell samples. This entry belongs to a study of cytomegalovirus exposure and HLA in healthy donors (TCRdb year 2017). Describing the broader study: According to an earlier analysis of 587 of the donors, about 180 million T cells yielded 117 million unique TCR beta sequences and 276 Gb of sequence data. Of the 398 genotyped donors, 81% were placed in the genetic ancestry cluster associated with self-reported Caucasian donors. The number of typed donors differed by locus: 629-630 for A, B, C, DRB1 and DQB1; 500 to 550 for DQA1; around 580 for DPA1; and some 430 for DPB1. Rather than drawing on any new phenotypic data, the later analysis identified candidate immune exposures from TCR beta sequences and the way those sequences occurred across donors. HLA typing covered class I and class II loci at four-digit resolution. The T cell repertoires of around 670 subjects were profiled by immunosequencing and related to cytomegalovirus serostatus. The study aimed to test whether cataloging public T cell receptors could reveal signatures of past pathogen exposure. An early release that covered roughly 600 HLA-typed donors contained about 290 gigabases of sequencing data and some 87 million unique TCR sequences. Every discovery cohort repertoire had been produced on one sequencing platform. Besides the first cohort of about 730 subjects, a separate validation cohort made up of roughly 130 different subjects was used. To predict cytomegalovirus infection status, the study brought together high-throughput TCR immunosequencing, statistical association of individual TCRs with disease status, and machine learning. An earlier analysis of 500 to 650 of the donors applied high-throughput TCR beta sequencing to assess whether each TCR beta V gene segment acted as functional or pseudogenic. Among roughly 400 genotyped donors of the cohort, an average of approximately 200,000 unique TCR beta nucleotide sequences was sequenced per donor, of which approximately 19% were non-productive. Because of strong linkage in the cohort, 4 to 6 DR-DQ haplotypes were treated as single units for association and clustering. A later genetic analysis took genome-wide SNP genotypes for about 55% of the 666 donors and used that subset as a discovery cohort. A later analysis re-examined previously published TCR beta repertoires from 610 or so donors and added high-resolution HLA genotyping to investigate patterns of TCR occurrence. Donor age, sex, ethnicity and CMV serostatus were collected together with the repertoire data. Overall study results and their limits: For the cohort, immune exposure information was limited to CMV serostatus. Compared with the 666-donor mean, donors in an Asian-associated ancestry cluster had fewer N-insertions in productive TCRs, according to a later genetic analysis. In a later analysis, most CMV-associated TCR beta chains were found to appear HLA-restricted, with HLA associations seemingly driven largely by CMV exposure. An association between a missense DCLRE1C variant and V-gene and J-gene trimming of TCR beta chains was found in a later genetic analysis and replicated in an independent cohort. Because counts were too low, roughly 18 rarely observed V segments, including chromosome 9 orphons, were left out of the earlier analysis of a few hundred of the donors. The cohort was sequenced for TCR beta chains only, and without alpha or paired-chain data the features that could be detected were limited. In a later analysis, about 16,000 TCR beta sequences were associated with specific HLA alleles at a false discovery rate of 0.05. Because HLA typing was unavailable for some donors at each locus, only the typed subset was used in association tests. Presence/absence analyses assumed roughly uniform sequencing depth across donors, an assumption that may not hold. A further reported finding was that TCR beta sequences accurately predicted the HLA-A and HLA-B alleles for most subjects in the first cohort. A later analysis reported that several top co-occurrence clusters appeared linked to parvovirus B19, influenza, CMV and Epstein-Barr virus. Because the 87-base-pair reads could not distinguish some IMGT-functional V segments, including TRBV6-2 and TRBV6-3, those segments were excluded. Broadly in line with IMGT annotations, most TCR beta V segments showed up in productive rearrangements about 87% or about 30% of the time in an earlier analysis of several hundred of the donors. In vitro tests confirmed that a few of the cytomegalovirus-associated TCR beta chains recognize cytomegalovirus antigens. The study gave a list of some 150 TCR beta chains associated with cytomegalovirus. Correlated functional status among segregating V segments might be attributable to linkage disequilibrium, but an unknown experimental factor could not be ruled out. The classifier was reported to diagnose cytomegalovirus status with high specificity and sensitivity in both the original and validation cohorts. In a later analysis, TCR association rates were found to vary across HLA loci, with the most associated TCRs seen for DRB1 alleles and the fewest for HLA-C alleles. A later analysis found that HLA-associated TCR beta chains were more clonally expanded and had lower generation probabilities than equally common non-associated chains. Across donors, most TCR sequences were observed very rarely, whereas some public TCRs were present in many individuals. A cluster of highly shared sequence variants was judged likely to be a technical artifact of the sequencing pipeline. Assigning TCR associations to individual alleles was difficult when HLA alleles, especially DR and DQ, strongly co-occurred. It was suggested by the authors that the approach could potentially be generalized to other disease states and immunological phenotypes.

The V and J segments used are TRBV2 and TRBJ1-1; D gene: possibly TRBD1, on 5 matching bases. Input material: PBMCs. This clonotype was sampled from a female donor in good health and CMV-seronegative. The DNA sequence is given as TGTGCCAGCACTTGGGGCGGTGGGAACACTGAAGCTTTCTTT. Its protein reads: CASTWGGGNTEAFF.